One sample yielded the 3 T cell receptor beta chains listed below, sequenced in a study. TCRdb ran MiXCR on the 5' RACE reads and lists one entry per CDR3 protein. The sample gives tens of thousands of distinct CDR3 sequences, approximately 23% of which show up once; 3% to 4% is in the top ten. The material sequenced was tumor-infiltrating naive CD4+ T cells sorted from the breast tumor. Subset of the sample: naive CD4+ T cells, CD4+CD45RA+CD25-. The receptors were gathered from a female donor with breast cancer.

This sequence joins TRBV5-1 and TRBJ2-5; 8 bases line up with TRBD1. Germline trimming cut 4 bases from V and 1 base from J; bases unmatched to any gene: 9. CDR1 and CDR2 from the germline V gene are SGHRS and YFSETQ. There are 16 residues in the CDR3. The CDR3 DNA sequence: TGCGCCAGCAGCACCGGCCAGGGGGCCACCCAAGAGACCCAGTACTTC. Translating gives CASSTGQGATQETQYF.

The chain combines TRBV5-1 with TRBJ2-7; perhaps TRBD2 as D (6 bases). V was trimmed by 3 bases and J by 9 bases, leaving 31 bases between them. Looked up from germline, CDR1 is SGHRS and CDR2 is YFSETQ. CDR3 length equals 18 residues. In DNA, the CDR3 is TGCGCCAGCAGCTCCGGAGGGTACCTTCGGCAGGGAAACTATCGGCAGTACTTC. The encoded protein is CASSSGGYLRQGNYRQYF.

The genes are TRBV5-1 and TRBJ2-7; D possibly corresponds to TRBD2 (5 bases). The CDR3 is 14 amino acids. The V end lost 0 bases, the J end lost 3 bases, and 10 bases lay between the germline ends. CDR1 is SGHRS and CDR2 is YFSETQ in the germline V gene. This chain's CDR3 is CASSLGTGIYEQYF. The CDR3 coding sequence is TGCGCCAGCAGCTTGGGGACTGGAATCTACGAGCAGTACTTC.